The clone carrying this T cell receptor beta chain occurred many times. Its antigen is as yet unknown. J gave up 12 bases and V 0 bases, and 5 bases lay outside the gene matches. CDR1 is SGHRS, CDR2 YFSETQ, per germline. The CDR3 covers 13 residues. This entry is derived from a study of early T cells in non-severe SARS-CoV-2 infection. Looking at the study overall: The sequenced material was bulk RNA from unsorted whole blood, and its chains were unpaired. Whole-study findings and limits: CD4 and private specificities were missed by VDJdb matching, which favored anti-spike CD8 responses.

Molecules of cDNA were individually given unique molecular identifiers that were attached to them. TCRdb re-called the 5' RACE reads with MiXCR, one entry per CDR3 protein. The sample yields 95,000 to 120,000 distinct CDR3 sequences, about 12% seen once. The origin of this receptor is an adult who was a healthcare worker with PCR-confirmed SARS-CoV-2 infection or an uninfected control (not recorded which). The sample consisted of whole blood. This chain connects TRBV5-1 to TRBJ1-4; 7 nucleotides align to TRBD1. CDR3 nucleotide sequence: TGCGCCAGCAGCTTGGACCTGGGACAGCAACTGTTTTTT. Translation: CASSLDLGQQLFF.